A selection of T cell receptor beta chains follows, all from one sample in a study of shared clonotypes between healthy human individuals. Assay used: immunoSEQ multiplex PCR; TCRdb lists only in-frame clones, some missing. The table records approximately 2,200,000 clones, about 92% of them present only once. Sequenced: naive CD8+ T cells from PBMCs. These receptor sequences come from a young man in good health. Some clones in this sample may be carry-over from other donors' samples. The CDR3 runs from the conserved cysteine through the conserved F or W. The D gene is left open where the match is weak. Rows may omit the clone size; those that give it use once, few, many or a size class.

17	TRBJ2-3	TRBV11-2	NA	TRBD2	CASRTYVASGGGDTQYF	TGTGCCAGCAGAACTTACGTGGCTAGCGGGGGAGGTGATACGCAGTATTTT
16	TRBJ1-5	TRBV6-1	NA	NA	CASSVFRGGQVQPQHF	TGTGCCAGCAGTGTCTTTCGTGGGGGACAAGTCCAGCCCCAGCATTTT
13	TRBJ2-2	TRBV7-9	NA	TRBD1	CASRRDRAGELFF	TGTGCCAGCAGACGCGACAGGGCCGGGGAGCTGTTTTTT
16	TRBJ2-7	TRBV6-6	once	TRBD1	CASRNPDRGLSYEQYF	TGTGCCAGCAGAAACCCTGACAGGGGGTTGTCCTACGAGCAGTACTTC
15	TRBJ2-3	TRBV9	NA	TRBD2	CASTPWREGLDTQYF	TGTGCCAGCACCCCATGGCGGGAGGGCCTGGATACGCAGTATTTT
17	TRBJ1-4	TRBV11-2	NA	NA	CASSLTPSGTANEKLFF	TGTGCCAGCAGCTTAACCCCCTCCGGGACGGCAAATGAAAAACTGTTTTTT
12	TRBJ1-1	TRBV28	NA	NA	CATYRRGTEAFF	TGTGCCACCTACAGGAGAGGCACTGAAGCTTTCTTT
20	TRBJ2-5	TRBV19	NA	TRBD1	CASSIEGPRGQSSPQETQYF	TGTGCCAGTAGTATAGAGGGTCCCAGGGGGCAATCGTCTCCCCAAGAGACCCAGTACTTC
14	TRBJ2-2	TRBV19	few	TRBD2	CATYSGYSGGELFF	TGTGCCACCTATAGCGGGTACTCGGGCGGGGAGCTGTTTTTT
16	TRBJ2-3	TRBV27	NA	NA	CASSLVGGAGTDTQYF	TGTGCCAGCAGTTTAGTAGGGGGAGCGGGCACAGATACGCAGTATTTT
16	TRBJ2-7	TRBV27	NA	NA	CASSSGAAALLLEQYF	TGTGCCAGCAGTTCAGGGGCAGCCGCTCTCCTACTCGAGCAGTACTTC
13	TRBJ1-2	TRBV28	NA	NA	CASSLESIGGYTF	TGTGCCAGCAGTTTAGAGAGCATCGGAGGCTACACCTTC
16	TRBJ2-1	TRBV9	few	NA	CASSPRLGPSYNEQFF	TGTGCCAGCAGCCCTCGACTAGGACCCTCCTACAATGAGCAGTTCTTC
15	TRBJ1-2	TRBV10-3	NA	NA	CAISERGAANYGYTF	TGTGCCATCAGTGAGCGGGGGGCTGCAAACTATGGCTACACCTTC
16	TRBJ2-7	TRBV6-1	NA	TRBD2	CASSEGLAGEIYEQYF	TGTGCCAGCAGCGAAGGACTAGCGGGAGAAATATACGAGCAGTACTTC
15	TRBJ2-7	TRBV27	NA	NA	CASSFRSRGSYEQYF	TGTGCCAGCAGTTTTAGGTCTCGGGGCAGCTACGAGCAGTACTTC
15	TRBJ2-1	TRBV6-4	NA	NA	CASSEDGSSYNEQFF	TGTGCCAGCAGTGAGGACGGGAGCTCCTACAATGAGCAGTTCTTC
16	TRBJ2-2	TRBV27	NA	TRBD2	CASSLNAGVTAGELFF	TGTGCCAGCAGTTTGAATGCGGGAGTGACAGCCGGGGAGCTGTTTTTT
14	TRBJ2-7	TRBV6-1	NA	NA	CASSEGDSTYEQYF	TGTGCCAGCAGTGAGGGGGATTCAACCTACGAGCAGTACTTC
14	TRBJ1-2	TRBV5-8	NA	NA	CASSLVGQGYGYTF	TGTGCCAGCAGCTTGGTCGGGCAAGGCTATGGCTACACCTTC
16	TRBJ2-1	TRBV28	NA	TRBD2	CASSSGTSGKYNEQFF	TGTGCCAGCAGTTCCGGGACTAGCGGGAAATACAATGAGCAGTTCTTC
14	TRBJ1-1	TRBV19	NA	NA	CASSGLADYTEAFF	TGTGCCAGTAGTGGTTTGGCAGACTACACTGAAGCTTTCTTT
15	TRBJ2-7	TRBV10-3	NA	TRBD2	CAISIISGSPYEQYF	TGTGCCATCAGTATAATTAGCGGGAGCCCCTACGAGCAGTACTTC
15	TRBJ1-5	TRBV6-5	NA	TRBD1	CASTPTGGGNQPQHF	TGTGCCAGCACCCCGACAGGGGGCGGCAATCAGCCCCAGCATTTT
15	TRBJ1-1	TRBV10-3	NA	NA	CAISENRGQNTEAFF	TGTGCCATCAGTGAGAACCGGGGGCAGAACACTGAAGCTTTCTTT
11	TRBJ2-1	TRBV2	NA	NA	CASRDARGQFF	TGTGCCAGCCGGGACGCTCGGGGGCAGTTCTTC
14	TRBJ1-1	TRBV19	NA	TRBD1	CASRNRGGDAEAFF	TGTGCCAGTAGAAACAGGGGCGGGGACGCTGAAGCTTTCTTT
14	TRBJ2-5	TRBV11-3	NA	NA	CASSLELGVQTQYF	TGTGCCAGCAGCTTAGAGTTGGGGGTCCAGACCCAGTACTTC
12	TRBJ2-1	TRBV5-6	NA	NA	CASSYSLNEQFF	TGTGCCAGCAGCTATTCCCTCAATGAGCAGTTCTTC
13	TRBJ1-4	TRBV10-2	NA	NA	CASSVPDRTELFF	TGCGCCAGCAGTGTGCCCGACAGAACTGAACTGTTTTTT
16	TRBJ1-3	TRBV4-2	NA	NA	CASSQVGGRSGNTIYF	TGTGCCAGCAGCCAGGTAGGGGGGCGAAGTGGAAACACCATATATTTT
14	TRBJ2-5	TRBV4-1	NA	NA	CASSQDRGMETQYF	TGCGCCAGCAGCCAAGATAGGGGCATGGAGACCCAGTACTTC
13	TRBJ2-7	TRBV6-1	NA	TRBD1	CASSGTGPYEQYF	TGTGCCAGCAGTGGGACAGGGCCCTACGAGCAGTACTTC
12	TRBJ2-5	TRBV10-2	NA	NA	CASSEPRDTQYF	TGCGCCAGCAGTGAGCCACGGGACACCCAGTACTTC
14	TRBJ2-7	TRBV7-2	NA	NA	CASSLEETIYEQYF	TGTGCCAGCAGCTTAGAGGAGACCATCTACGAGCAGTACTTC
15	TRBJ2-1	TRBV9	NA	NA	CASSVGGDSGNEQFF	TGTGCCAGCAGCGTAGGGGGGGATAGCGGCAATGAGCAGTTCTTC
15	TRBJ2-7	TRBV27	NA	TRBD2	CASSFIGGSGNEQYF	TGTGCCAGCAGTTTCATTGGCGGGAGCGGTAACGAGCAGTACTTC
14	TRBJ1-2	TRBV9	NA	NA	CASTTQGGLYGYTF	TGTGCCAGCACCACACAAGGAGGCCTCTATGGCTACACCTTC
20	TRBJ2-3	TRBV4-3	NA	NA	CASSQDPYAPEGHRTDTQYF	TGCGCCAGCAGCCAAGACCCGTATGCGCCGGAGGGCCATAGAACAGATACGCAGTATTTT
11	TRBJ2-2	TRBV20-1	NA	NA	CSAIETGELFF	TGCAGTGCTATAGAGACCGGGGAGCTGTTTTTT
16	TRBJ2-5	TRBV7-9	NA	TRBD1	CASSSTRGKGAETQYF	TGTGCCAGCAGCTCCACTCGGGGCAAGGGGGCAGAGACCCAGTACTTC
14	TRBJ2-7	TRBV2	NA	TRBD1	CASLGGQESYEQYF	TGTGCCAGCCTGGGGGGACAGGAGAGCTACGAGCAGTACTTC
14	TRBJ2-1	TRBV7-2	NA	TRBD2	CASSFWTSGSVQFF	TGTGCCAGCAGCTTCTGGACTAGCGGGAGCGTGCAGTTCTTC
14	TRBJ2-3	TRBV7-2	NA	TRBD1	CASSLQGAGDTQYF	TGTGCCAGCAGCCTACAGGGGGCCGGGGATACGCAGTATTTT
15	TRBJ2-5	TRBV19	NA	NA	CASSIYSSFGETQYF	TGTGCCAGTAGTATCTACAGTAGCTTCGGGGAGACCCAGTACTTC
13	TRBJ2-1	TRBV10-2	NA	NA	CASNEQRLNEQFF	TGCGCCAGCAATGAACAGCGGTTGAATGAGCAGTTCTTC
16	TRBJ2-5	TRBV1	NA	NA	CTSRSPKGREGETQYF	TGCACCAGCCGATCACCGAAGGGAAGGGAAGGGGAGACCCAGTACTTC
16	TRBJ1-1	TRBV5-1	few	NA	CASSLPRHRENTEAFF	TGCGCCAGCAGCTTGCCGAGGCACAGGGAGAACACTGAAGCTTTCTTT
17	TRBJ2-1	TRBV5-3	NA	TRBD1	CARSLNRDRGPYNEQFF	TGTGCCAGAAGCTTAAACCGGGACAGGGGGCCCTACAATGAGCAGTTCTTC
14	TRBJ2-7	TRBV27	NA	TRBD1	CASSVRDRRYEQYF	TGTGCCAGCAGTGTCCGGGACAGACGGTACGAGCAGTACTTC
15	TRBJ1-4	TRBV28	NA	TRBD1	CASGAYRGLQEKLFF	TGTGCCAGCGGAGCATACAGGGGGTTGCAGGAAAAACTGTTTTTT
13	TRBJ2-7	TRBV30	NA	TRBD2	CASGGDTYYEQYF	TGTGCCTCGGGGGGGGACACATACTACGAGCAGTACTTC
15	TRBJ2-7	TRBV28	NA	TRBD2	CASSLPGGSTYEQYF	TGTGCCAGCAGTTTACCGGGCGGGAGTACTTACGAGCAGTACTTC
13	TRBJ1-5	TRBV28	NA	NA	CASSPIVYQPQHF	TGTGCCAGCAGCCCCATTGTATATCAGCCCCAGCATTTT